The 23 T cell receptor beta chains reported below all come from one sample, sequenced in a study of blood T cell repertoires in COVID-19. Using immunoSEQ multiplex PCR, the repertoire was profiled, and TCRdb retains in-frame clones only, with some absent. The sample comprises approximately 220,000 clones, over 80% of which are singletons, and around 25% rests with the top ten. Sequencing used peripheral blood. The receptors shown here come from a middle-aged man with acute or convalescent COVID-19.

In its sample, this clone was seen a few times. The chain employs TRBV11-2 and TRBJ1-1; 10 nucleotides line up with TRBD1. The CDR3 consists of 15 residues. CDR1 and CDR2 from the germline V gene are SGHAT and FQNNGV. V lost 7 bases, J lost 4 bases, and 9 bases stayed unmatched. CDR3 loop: CASTAQRDRGTEAFF. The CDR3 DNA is TGTGCCAGCACCGCTCAAAGGGACAGGGGCACTGAAGCTTTCTTT.

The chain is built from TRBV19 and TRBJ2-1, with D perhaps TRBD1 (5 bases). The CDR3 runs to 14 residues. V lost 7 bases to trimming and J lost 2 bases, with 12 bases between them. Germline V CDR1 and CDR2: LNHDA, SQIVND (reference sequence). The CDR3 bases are TGTGCCAGTATCTCAGGGTATCCCTACAATGAGCAGTTCTTC. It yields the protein CASISGYPYNEQFF. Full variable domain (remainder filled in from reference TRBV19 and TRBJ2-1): DGGITQSPKYLFRKEGQNVTLSCEQNLNHDAMYWYRQDPGQGLRLIYYSQIVNDFQKGDIAEGYSVSREKKESFPLTVTSAQKNPTAFYLCASISGYPYNEQFFGPGTRLTVL.

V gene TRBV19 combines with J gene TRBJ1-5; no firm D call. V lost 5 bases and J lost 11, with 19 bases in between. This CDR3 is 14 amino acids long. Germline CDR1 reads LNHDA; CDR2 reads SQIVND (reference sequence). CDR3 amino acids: CASSAGGPRRAQHF. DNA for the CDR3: TGTGCCAGTAGTGCCGGCGGACCGAGGCGGGCCCAGCATTTT.

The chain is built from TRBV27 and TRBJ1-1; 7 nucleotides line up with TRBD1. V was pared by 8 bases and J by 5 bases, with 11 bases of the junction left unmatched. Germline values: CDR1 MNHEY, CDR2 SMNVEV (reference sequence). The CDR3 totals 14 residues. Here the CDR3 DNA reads TGTGCCAGCCGGGGGATAGGGGGCGGAACTGAAGCTTTCTTT. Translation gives CASRGIGGGTEAFF.

CDR3 region: CASSPPTGTGVSSPLHF. The CDR3 coding sequence is TGTGCCAGCTCACCACCGACCGGGACAGGGGTTAGTTCACCCCTCCACTTT. V gene TRBV18 combines with J gene TRBJ1-6, with TRBD1 identical over 10 bases. Trimming at V came to 0 bases and at J to 9 bases, leaving 8 bases not matched to a gene. Germline V CDR1 and CDR2: KGHSH, LQKENI. CDR3 length: 17 residues.

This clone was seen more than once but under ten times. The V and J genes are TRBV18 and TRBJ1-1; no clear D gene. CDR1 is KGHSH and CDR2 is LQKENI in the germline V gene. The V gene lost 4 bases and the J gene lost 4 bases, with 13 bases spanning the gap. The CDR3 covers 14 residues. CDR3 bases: TGTGCCAGCTCACTTAATTGGGGAGGCACTGAAGCTTTCTTT. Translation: CASSLNWGGTEAFF.

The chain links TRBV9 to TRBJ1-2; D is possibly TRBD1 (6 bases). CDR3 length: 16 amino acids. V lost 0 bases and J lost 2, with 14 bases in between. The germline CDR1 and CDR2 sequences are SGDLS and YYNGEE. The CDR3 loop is CASSVVAAGENYGYTF. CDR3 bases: TGTGCCAGCAGCGTAGTAGCTGCAGGGGAAAACTATGGCTACACCTTC. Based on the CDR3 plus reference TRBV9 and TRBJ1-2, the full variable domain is DSGVTQTPKHLITATGQRVTLRCSPRSGDLSVYWYQQSLDQGLQFLIQYYNGEERAKGNILERFSAQQFPDLHSELNLSSLELGDSALYFCASSVVAAGENYGYTFGSGTRLTVV.

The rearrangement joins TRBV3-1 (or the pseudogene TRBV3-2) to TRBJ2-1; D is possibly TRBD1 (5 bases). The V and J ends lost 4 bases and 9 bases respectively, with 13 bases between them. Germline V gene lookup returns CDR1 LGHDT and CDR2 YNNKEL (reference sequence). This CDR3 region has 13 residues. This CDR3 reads CASSLQGLGEQFF. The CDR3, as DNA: TGTGCCAGCAGCCTTCAGGGTTTAGGTGAGCAGTTCTTC.

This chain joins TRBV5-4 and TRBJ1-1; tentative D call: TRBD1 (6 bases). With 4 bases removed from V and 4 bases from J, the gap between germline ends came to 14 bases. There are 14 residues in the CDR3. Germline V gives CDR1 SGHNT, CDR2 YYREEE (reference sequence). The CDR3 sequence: CASSTGNGGTEAFF. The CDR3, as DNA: TGTGCCAGCAGCACAGGGAATGGGGGCACTGAAGCTTTCTTT.

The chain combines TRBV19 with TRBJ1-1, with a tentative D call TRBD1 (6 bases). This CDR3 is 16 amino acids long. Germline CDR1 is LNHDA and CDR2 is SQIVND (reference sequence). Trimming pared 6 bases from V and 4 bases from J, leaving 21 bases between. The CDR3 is CASSLRFQGMGTEAFF. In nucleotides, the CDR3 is TGTGCCAGTAGCCTCCGGTTCCAGGGGATGGGCACTGAAGCTTTCTTT. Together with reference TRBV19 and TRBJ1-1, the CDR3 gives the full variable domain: DGGITQSPKYLFRKEGQNVTLSCEQNLNHDAMYWYRQDPGQGLRLIYYSQIVNDFQKGDIAEGYSVSREKKESFPLTVTSAQKNPTAFYLCASSLRFQGMGTEAFFGQGTRLTVV.

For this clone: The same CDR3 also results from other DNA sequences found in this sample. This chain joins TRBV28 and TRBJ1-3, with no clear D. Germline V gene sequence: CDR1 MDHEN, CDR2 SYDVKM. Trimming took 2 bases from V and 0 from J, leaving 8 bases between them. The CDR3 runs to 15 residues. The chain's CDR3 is CASSLRPSSGNTIYF. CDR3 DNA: TGTGCCAGCAGTTTAAGGCCTAGCTCTGGAAACACCATATATTTT.

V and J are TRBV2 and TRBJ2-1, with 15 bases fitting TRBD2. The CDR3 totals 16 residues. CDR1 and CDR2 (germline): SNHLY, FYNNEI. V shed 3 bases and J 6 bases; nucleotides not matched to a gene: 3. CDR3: CASSDQGLAGGNEQFF. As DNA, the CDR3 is TGTGCCAGCAGTGATCAGGGACTAGCGGGAGGCAATGAGCAGTTCTTC.

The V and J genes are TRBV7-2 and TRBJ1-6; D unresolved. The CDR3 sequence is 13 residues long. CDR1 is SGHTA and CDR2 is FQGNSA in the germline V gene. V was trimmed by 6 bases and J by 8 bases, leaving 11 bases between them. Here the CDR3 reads CASSEALYSPLHF. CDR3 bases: TGTGCCAGCAGTGAGGCCCTTTATTCACCCCTCCACTTT.

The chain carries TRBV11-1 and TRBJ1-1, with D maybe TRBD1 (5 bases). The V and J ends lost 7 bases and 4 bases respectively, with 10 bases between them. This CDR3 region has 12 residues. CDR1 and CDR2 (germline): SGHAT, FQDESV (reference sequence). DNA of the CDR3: TGTGCCAGCACCAGGGATGGCACTGAAGCTTTCTTT. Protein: CASTRDGTEAFF.

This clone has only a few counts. DNA for the CDR3: TGTGCCAGCAGTGGGCCCGGGGGGGCTACTAATGAAAAACTGTTTTTT. Its translation: CASSGPGGATNEKLFF. This rearrangement joins TRBV6-1 to TRBJ1-4, with D perhaps matching TRBD1 (6 bases). With 4 bases removed from V and 2 bases from J, the gap between germline ends came to 14 bases. CDR1 and CDR2 (germline): MNHNS, SASEGT. The CDR3 is 16 residues long.

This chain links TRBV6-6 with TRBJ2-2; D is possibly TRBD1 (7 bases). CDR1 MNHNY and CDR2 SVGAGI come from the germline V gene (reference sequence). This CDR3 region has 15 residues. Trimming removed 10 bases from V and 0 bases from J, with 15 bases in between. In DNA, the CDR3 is TGTGCCACTTCCCGCGGGACAGCGAACACCGGGGAGCTGTTTTTT. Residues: CATSRGTANTGELFF.

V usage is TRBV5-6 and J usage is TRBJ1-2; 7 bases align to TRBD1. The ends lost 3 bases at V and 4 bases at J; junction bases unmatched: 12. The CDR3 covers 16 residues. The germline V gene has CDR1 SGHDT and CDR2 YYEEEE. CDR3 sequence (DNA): TGTGCCAGCAGCTCAGACCCGGGACAGCCCATCTATGGCTACACCTTC. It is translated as CASSSDPGQPIYGYTF. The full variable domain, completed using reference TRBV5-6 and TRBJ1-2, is DAGVTQSPTHLIKTRGQQVTLRCSPKSGHDTVSWYQQALGQGPQFIFQYYEEEERQRGNFPDRFSGHQFPNYSSELNVNALLLGDSALYLCASSSDPGQPIYGYTFGSGTRLTVV.

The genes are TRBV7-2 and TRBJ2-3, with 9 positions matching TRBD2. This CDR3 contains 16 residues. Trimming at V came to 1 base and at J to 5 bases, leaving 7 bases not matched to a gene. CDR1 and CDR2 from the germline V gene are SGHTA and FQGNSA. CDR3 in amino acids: CASSLVAGGPGDTQYF. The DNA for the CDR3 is TGTGCCAGCAGCTTAGTGGCGGGAGGGCCGGGAGATACGCAGTATTTT. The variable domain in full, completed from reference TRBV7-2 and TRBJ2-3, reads GAGVSQSPSNKVTEKGKDVELRCDPISGHTALYWYRQSLGQGLEFLIYFQGNSAPDKSGLPSDRFSAERTGGSVSTLTIQRTQQEDSAVYLCASSLVAGGPGDTQYFGPGTRLTVL.

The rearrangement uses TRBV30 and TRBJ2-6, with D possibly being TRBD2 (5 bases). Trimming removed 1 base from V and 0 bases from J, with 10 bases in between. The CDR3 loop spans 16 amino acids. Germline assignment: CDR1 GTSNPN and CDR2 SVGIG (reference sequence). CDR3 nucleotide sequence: TGTGCCTGGAGTGGAGATACTAGCTCTGGGGCCAACGTCCTGACTTTC. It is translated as CAWSGDTSSGANVLTF.

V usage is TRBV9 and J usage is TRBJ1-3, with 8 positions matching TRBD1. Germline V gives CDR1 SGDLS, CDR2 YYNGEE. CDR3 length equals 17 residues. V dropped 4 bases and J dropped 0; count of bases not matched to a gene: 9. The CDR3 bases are TGTGCCAGCAGCATATTACCAGGGGGCCCCTCTGGAAACACCATATATTTT. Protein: CASSILPGGPSGNTIYF.

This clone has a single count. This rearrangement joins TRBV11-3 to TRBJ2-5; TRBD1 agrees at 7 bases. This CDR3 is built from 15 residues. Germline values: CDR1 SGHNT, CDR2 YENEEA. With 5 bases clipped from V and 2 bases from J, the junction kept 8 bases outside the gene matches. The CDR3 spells CASSPGTVRQETQYF. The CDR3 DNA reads TGTGCCAGCAGCCCAGGGACAGTCAGACAAGAGACCCAGTACTTC.

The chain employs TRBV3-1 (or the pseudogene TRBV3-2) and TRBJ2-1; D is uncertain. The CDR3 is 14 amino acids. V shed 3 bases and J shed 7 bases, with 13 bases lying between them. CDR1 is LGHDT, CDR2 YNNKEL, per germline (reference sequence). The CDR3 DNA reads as TGTGCCAGCAGCCACCAGGTCCCCCGGAATGAGCAGTTCTTC. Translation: CASSHQVPRNEQFF.

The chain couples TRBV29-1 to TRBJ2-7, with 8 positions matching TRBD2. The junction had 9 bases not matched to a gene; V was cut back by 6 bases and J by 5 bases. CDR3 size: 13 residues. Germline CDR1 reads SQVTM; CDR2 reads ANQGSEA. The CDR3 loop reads CSVDSGKVNEQYF. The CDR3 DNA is TGCAGCGTCGATAGCGGGAAAGTCAACGAGCAGTACTTC.